These 14 T cell receptor beta chains were all obtained from the same sample, sequenced in a study of beta chain features in type 1 diabetes. Expressed TCRB transcripts were sequenced because the entire RNA isolate underwent reverse transcription. Method: immunoSEQ multiplex PCR; TCRdb's copy keeps in-frame clones and lacks some. The table has approximately 250,000 clones, 15% to 20% seen once. Their cognate antigens are unknown. The study's findings and limits: Shorter TCRB CDR3s, moderately but significantly so, were found in Type 1 diabetes patients in all four CD4+ subsets.

Sequencing was performed on naive CD4+ T cells from blood. These receptors were collected from a man aged 25-45 years with type 1 diabetes.

V is TRBV9 and J is TRBJ1-1; a weak D match, TRBD1 (5 bases). Germline V gives CDR1 SGDLS, CDR2 YYNGEE. This CDR3 contains 13 residues. Deletions cut 6 bases from V and 4 bases from J, with 13 bases between. This chain's CDR3 is CASIPRGSTEAFF. CDR3 coding DNA: TGTGCCAGCATCCCTCGGGGCTCCACTGAAGCTTTCTTT. Full variable domain (rest looked up from reference TRBV9 and TRBJ1-1): DSGVTQTPKHLITATGQRVTLRCSPRSGDLSVYWYQQSLDQGLQFLIQYYNGEERAKGNILERFSAQQFPDLHSELNLSSLELGDSALYFCASIPRGSTEAFFGQGTRLTVV.

This clone was detected a few times. This chain connects TRBV7-9 to TRBJ2-5; 9 nucleotides align to TRBD1. The CDR3 is 14 amino acids. The J segment lost 4 bases and the V segment lost 5 bases, leaving 5 bases of the junction unmatched. Germline-derived CDR1 and CDR2 are SEHNR and FQNEAQ (reference sequence). DNA of the CDR3: TGTGCCAGCAGCGACACAGGGGGCCGAGAGACCCAGTACTTC. It encodes CASSDTGGRETQYF.

The chain recombines TRBV28 with TRBJ2-5; D is tentatively TRBD1 or TRBD2 (5 bases each). The CDR3 spans 14 residues. Germline CDR1 reads MDHEN; CDR2 reads SYDVKM. V lost 6 bases, J lost 1 base, and 12 bases lay in between. The CDR3 DNA reads as TGTGCCAGCAGACGGGGCGATCGCCAAGAGACCCAGTACTTC. Protein sequence: CASRRGDRQETQYF.

The sample holds a few counts of this clone. The J gene is TRBJ1-5, the V gene TRBV21-1; the DNA was not used to check the table's D call, TRBD1. TRBV21-1 is a documented pseudogene. This CDR3 has 14 amino acids. The CDR3 region is CASRSDRGRQPQHF. CDR3 nucleotides: TGTGCCAGCAGGAGCGACAGGGGAAGACAGCCCCAGCATTTT.

The J gene is TRBJ2-5, the V gene TRBV5-4; D unresolved. Trimming pared 4 bases from V and 2 bases from J, leaving 12 bases between. Germline loops: CDR1 SGHNT, CDR2 YYREEE (reference sequence). This CDR3 region has 14 residues. The CDR3 coding sequence is TGTGCCAGCAGCCCCCGGACCGATCAAGAGACCCAGTACTTC. This codes for CASSPRTDQETQYF.

This clone was observed a handful of times. The chain uses TRBV7-9 and TRBJ2-1; 11 positions match TRBD1. From germline, CDR1 is SEHNR and CDR2 FQNEAQ (reference sequence). The CDR3 runs 15 residues. J lost 5 bases, V lost 5 bases, and 5 bases had no gene match. The CDR3 bases are TGTGCCAGCAGCCCGCCGGGACAGGGGGACAATGAGCAGTTCTTC. Protein sequence: CASSPPGQGDNEQFF.

This clone turned up a few times. The gene calls are TRBV29-1 and TRBJ2-7; D remains ambiguous. V lost 4 bases and J lost 1, with 17 bases in between. Germline assignment: CDR1 SQVTM and CDR2 ANQGSEA. The CDR3 is 15 residues long. The CDR3 loop is CSVVRFGIRSYEQYF. The CDR3 DNA sequence: TGCAGCGTTGTTCGGTTCGGAATTCGATCCTACGAGCAGTACTTC.

This clone was seen a handful of times. The CDR3 DNA reads as TGCGCCAGCAGTCAATGGGACAGGTGGTCCCGGGAGAACAATGAGCAGTTCTTC. Translated, it gives CASSQWDRWSRENNEQFF. The chain has TRBV23-1 and TRBJ2-1; 8 nucleotides match TRBD1. TRBV23-1 is an ORF for which the function is uncertain. CDR3 length equals 18 residues. J was trimmed by 5 bases and V by 1 base; bases with no gene match: 13.

The rearrangement joins TRBV2 to TRBJ2-7, with D unresolved. The CDR3 is 12 amino acids. V shed 7 bases and J shed 9 bases, with 16 bases lying between them. CDR1 SNHLY and CDR2 FYNNEI come from the germline V gene. In DNA form, the CDR3 reads TGTGCCAGCACTAGTATGGGATTCAGGCAGTACTTC. This codes for CASTSMGFRQYF. Combining the CDR3 with reference TRBV2 and TRBJ2-7 gives the whole variable domain EPEVTQTPSHQVTQMGQEVILRCVPISNHLYFYWYRQILGQKVEFLVSFYNNEISEKSEIFDDQFSVERPDGSNFTLKIRSTKLEDSAMYFCASTSMGFRQYFGPGTRLTVT.

This clone was counted a few times. CDR3 nucleotide sequence: TGTGCCAGCAGCCGCACTAGCGGGAGCGTCGGGGAGCTGTTTTTT. This sequence encodes CASSRTSGSVGELFF. The gene calls are TRBV14 and TRBJ2-2, with 11 positions matching TRBD2. The CDR3 is 15 residues long. Germline CDR1 SGHDN, CDR2 FVKESK. Trimming cost V 4 bases and J 7 bases; bases outside gene matches: 5.

This clone was observed a handful of times. The junction shows a germline mismatch at one end, possibly a read error. The chain recombines TRBV7-7 with TRBJ2-2; 7 bases line up with TRBD1. The CDR3 extends over 15 amino acids. Germline lookup yields CDR1 SSHAT and CDR2 FNYEAQ (reference sequence). The CDR3 region has the DNA TGTGCTAGCAGCCCTGACAGGGCTTTGACCGGGGAGCTGTTTTTT. Translated, it gives CASSPDRALTGELFF. Together with reference TRBV7-7 and TRBJ2-2, the CDR3 gives the full variable domain: GAGVSQSPRYKVTKRGQDVTLRCDPISSHATLYWYQQALGQGPEFLTYFNYEAQPDKSGLPSDRFSAERPEGSISTLTIQRTEQRDSAMYRCASSPDRALTGELFFGEGSRLTVL.

The chain combines TRBV5-6 with TRBJ2-3; D not resolved. Per the germline V gene, CDR1 is SGHDT and CDR2 is YYEEEE. Trimming removed 4 bases from V and 4 bases from J, with 13 bases in between. The CDR3 is 14 residues long. In DNA, the CDR3 is TGTGCCAGCAGCCTGATAGGTACCCCAGATACGCAGTATTTT. It translates to CASSLIGTPDTQYF.

The chain employs TRBV29-1 and TRBJ2-7; D not certain. Trimming shortened V by 5 bases and J by 2 bases, and 10 bases separated the two germline ends. CDR3 length equals 12 residues. From germline, CDR1 is SQVTM and CDR2 ANQGSEA. DNA of the CDR3: TGCAGCGTTCATAGGGCCCCCTACGAGCAGTACTTC. As protein: CSVHRAPYEQYF.

The rearrangement uses TRBV28 and TRBJ2-1; 10 bases map to TRBD1. The CDR3 has 17 residues. Unmatched junction bases numbered 16, after V lost 5 bases and J lost 9 bases. CDR1 is MDHEN and CDR2 is SYDVKM in the germline V gene. The CDR3: CASSREATGTGDGEQFF. CDR3 DNA sequence: TGTGCCAGCAGTCGTGAGGCTACCGGGACAGGGGATGGTGAGCAGTTCTTC. Variable domain in full (rest from reference TRBV28 and TRBJ2-1): DVKVTQSSRYLVKRTGEKVFLECVQDMDHENMFWYRQDPGLGLRLIYFSYDVKMKEKGDIPEGYSVSREKKERFSLILESASTNQTSMYLCASSREATGTGDGEQFFGPGTRLTVL.